This entry is about one T cell receptor beta chain. The target antigen is unknown. J gave up 7 bases and V 3 bases, and 7 bases lay outside the gene matches. The CDR3 length is 15 residues. CDR1 and CDR2 (germline): KGHDR, SFDVKD. Template switching added a universal primer binding site, and final cDNA carried unique molecular identifiers. One entry per CDR3 protein results from TCRdb running MiXCR on the 5' RACE reads. This sample has about 340,000 distinct CDR3 sequences, with roughly 9% found just once. Every one of the donors was a healthy Caucasian. These data come from a study of identical twins. Findings and limits, study-wide: Reduced insertions were recorded for abundant cord blood beta clonotypes, with no such pattern in memory repertoires. Partial confounding of zero-insertion analyses by invariant MAIT and iNKT cells was possible.

The chain uses TRBV24-1 and TRBJ1-5, with 8 bases that match TRBD1. The origin of this receptor is a woman aged 45-65 years in good health. Specimen: naive T cells sorted from blood. DNA of the CDR3: TGTGCCACCAGTGATGCGGACAGGGTAGGGCAGCCCCAGCATTTT. Residues: CATSDADRVGQPQHF.